The 4 T cell receptor beta chains listed next were all sequenced from one sample in a study of T cell responses to AZD1222 COVID-19 vaccine (dated by TCRdb to the early 2020s). The time point label of this sample denotes: about 28 days (+/-7) after the second vaccine dose. The library was generated by the immunoSEQ multiplex PCR assay. As stored in TCRdb, this immuneACCESS dataset retains in-frame rearrangements with V and J assigned. A fraction of the clones does not appear; measured against another copy, unresolved V genes explain less than half of the discrepancy, and the remainder lacks a known reason. Across this sample there are about 120,000 clones, with roughly 91% seen only once. Around 1% of the sample comes from the top ten. The sample in question was peripheral blood, obtained 28 days after the second AZD1222 dose. The source is an adult who received the AZD1222 COVID-19 vaccine.

This chain connects TRBV6-5 to TRBJ2-2, with 8 positions matching TRBD1. There are 15 residues in the CDR3. Per the germline V gene, CDR1 is MNHEY and CDR2 is SVGAGI. Trimming cost V 6 bases and J 2 bases; bases outside gene matches: 5. The CDR3 protein is CASRTGTGNTGELFF. CDR3 DNA: TGTGCCAGCAGAACCGGGACAGGAAACACCGGGGAGCTGTTTTTT.

In this sample, this clone turned up once. The gene calls are TRBV2 and TRBJ2-7; possible D gene TRBD1, 6 bases. Germline CDR1 and CDR2: SNHLY and FYNNEI. The CDR3 consists of 15 residues. Trimming shortened V by 6 bases and J by 4 bases, and 19 bases separated the two germline ends. CDR3 in amino acids: CASSRTGLNPYEQYF. The DNA of the CDR3 is TGTGCCAGCAGCAGAACAGGGTTAAATCCTTACGAGCAGTACTTC. The whole variable domain, remainder taken from reference TRBV2 and TRBJ2-7, is EPEVTQTPSHQVTQMGQEVILRCVPISNHLYFYWYRQILGQKVEFLVSFYNNEISEKSEIFDDQFSVERPDGSNFTLKIRSTKLEDSAMYFCASSRTGLNPYEQYFGPGTRLTVT.

In this sample, this clone turned up once. As DNA, the CDR3 is TGTGCCAGCACCCGAATGGGAGGACAGGGTGGCTATGGCTACACCTTC. Encoded protein: CASTRMGGQGGYGYTF. This chain uses TRBV7-8 with TRBJ1-2; 8 nucleotides agree with TRBD1. Per the germline V gene, CDR1 is SGHVS and CDR2 is FQNEAQ. V was clipped by 7 bases and J by 4 bases; unmatched bases: 14. The CDR3 runs to 16 residues.

V and J are TRBV7-3 and TRBJ2-2, with 10 bases aligning to TRBD2. This CDR3 contains 15 residues. With V trimmed by 5 bases and J by 6 bases, 6 bases remained unmatched. The germline V gene encodes CDR1 SGHTA and CDR2 FQGTGA. DNA for the CDR3: TGTGCCAGCAGCCTCGGACTAGCGGACGCCGGGGAGCTGTTTTTT. Its protein product is CASSLGLADAGELFF.